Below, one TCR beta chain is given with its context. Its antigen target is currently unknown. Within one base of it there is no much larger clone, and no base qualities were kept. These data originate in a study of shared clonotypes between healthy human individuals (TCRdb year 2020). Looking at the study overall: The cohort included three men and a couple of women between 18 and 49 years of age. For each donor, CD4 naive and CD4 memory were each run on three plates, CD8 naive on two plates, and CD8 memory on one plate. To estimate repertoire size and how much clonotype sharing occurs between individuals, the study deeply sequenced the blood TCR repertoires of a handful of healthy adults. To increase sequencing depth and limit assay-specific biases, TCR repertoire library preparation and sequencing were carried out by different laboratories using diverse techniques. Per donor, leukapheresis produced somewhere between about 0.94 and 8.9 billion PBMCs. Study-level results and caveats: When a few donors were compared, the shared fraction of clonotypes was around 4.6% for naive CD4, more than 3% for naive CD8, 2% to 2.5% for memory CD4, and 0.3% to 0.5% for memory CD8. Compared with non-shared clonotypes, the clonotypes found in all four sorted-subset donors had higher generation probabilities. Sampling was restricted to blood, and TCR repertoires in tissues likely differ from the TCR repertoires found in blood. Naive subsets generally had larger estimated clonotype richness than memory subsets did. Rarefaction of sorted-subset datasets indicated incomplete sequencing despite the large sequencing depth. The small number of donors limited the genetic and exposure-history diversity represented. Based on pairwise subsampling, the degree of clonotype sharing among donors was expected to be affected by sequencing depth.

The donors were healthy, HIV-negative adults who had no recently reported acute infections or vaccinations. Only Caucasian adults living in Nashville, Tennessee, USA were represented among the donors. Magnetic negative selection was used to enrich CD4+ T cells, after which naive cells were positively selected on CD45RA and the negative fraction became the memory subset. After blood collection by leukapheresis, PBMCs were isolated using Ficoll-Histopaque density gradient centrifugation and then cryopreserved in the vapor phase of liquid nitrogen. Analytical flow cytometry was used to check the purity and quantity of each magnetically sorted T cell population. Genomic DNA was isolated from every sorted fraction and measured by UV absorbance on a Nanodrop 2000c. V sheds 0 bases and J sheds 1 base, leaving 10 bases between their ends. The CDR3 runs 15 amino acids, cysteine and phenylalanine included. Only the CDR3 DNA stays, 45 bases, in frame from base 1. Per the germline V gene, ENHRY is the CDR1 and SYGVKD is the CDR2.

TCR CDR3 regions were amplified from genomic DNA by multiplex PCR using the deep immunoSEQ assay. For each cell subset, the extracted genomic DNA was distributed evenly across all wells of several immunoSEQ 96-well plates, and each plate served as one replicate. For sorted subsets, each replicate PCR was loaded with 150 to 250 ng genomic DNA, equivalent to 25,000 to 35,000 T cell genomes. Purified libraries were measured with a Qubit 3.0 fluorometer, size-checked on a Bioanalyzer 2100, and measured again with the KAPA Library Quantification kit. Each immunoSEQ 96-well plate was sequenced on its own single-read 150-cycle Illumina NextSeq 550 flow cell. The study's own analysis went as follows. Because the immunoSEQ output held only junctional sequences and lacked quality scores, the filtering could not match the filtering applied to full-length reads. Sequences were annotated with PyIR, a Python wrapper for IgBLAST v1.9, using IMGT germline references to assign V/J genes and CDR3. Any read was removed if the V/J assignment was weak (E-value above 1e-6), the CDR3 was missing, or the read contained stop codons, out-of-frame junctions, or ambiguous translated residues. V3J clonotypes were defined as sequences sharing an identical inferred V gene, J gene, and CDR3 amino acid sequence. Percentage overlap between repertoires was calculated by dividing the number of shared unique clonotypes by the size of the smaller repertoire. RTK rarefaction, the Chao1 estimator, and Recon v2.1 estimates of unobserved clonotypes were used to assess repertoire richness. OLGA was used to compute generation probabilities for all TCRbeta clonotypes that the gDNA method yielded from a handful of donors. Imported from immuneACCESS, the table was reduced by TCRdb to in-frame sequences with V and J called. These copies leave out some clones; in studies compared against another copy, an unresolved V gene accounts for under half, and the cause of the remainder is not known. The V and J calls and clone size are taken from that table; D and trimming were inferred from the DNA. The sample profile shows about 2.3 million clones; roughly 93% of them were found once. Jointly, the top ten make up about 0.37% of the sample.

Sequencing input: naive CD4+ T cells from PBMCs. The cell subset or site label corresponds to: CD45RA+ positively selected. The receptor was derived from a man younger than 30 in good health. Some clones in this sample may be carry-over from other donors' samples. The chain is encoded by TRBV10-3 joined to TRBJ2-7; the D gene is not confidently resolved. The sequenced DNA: TGTGCCATCAGTGAGTCGGCACCATTATCCTACGAGCAGTACTTC. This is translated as CAISESAPLSYEQYF.